This TCR beta chain is from a study of blood T cell repertoires in COVID-19. Background on the study: COVID-19 samples collected from the United States, Italy and Spain covered acute and convalescent phases.

In the authors' methods: It was from reference gene primer amplification that nucleated cell counts were estimated. TCRdb's table, derived via immunoSEQ multiplex PCR, lists solely in-frame clones and lacks some. Clonal size and the V and J genes are those of that table, whereas D and trimming came from the DNA. The sample lists around 46,000 clones, 86% seen once, with around 3.3% in the top ten. Across about two dozen US areas, participants ranged in age from 18 to 89 years. Clinical histories supplied by participants themselves formed the basis of cohort assignment. Sequencing was performed on PBMCs or T cells enriched from blood (not recorded which). This receptor was identified in a woman aged 45-65 years who had recovered from COVID-19.

CDR3 coding DNA: TGCGCCAGCAGCTTACCTAGACTAGCGGGGAGTCAAGAGACCCAGTACTTC. Its translation is CASSLPRLAGSQETQYF. The chain recombines TRBV5-1 with TRBJ2-5; TRBD2 matches at 11 bases. Per germline, CDR1 SGHRS and CDR2 YFSETQ. The CDR3 extends over 17 amino acids. J was trimmed by 2 bases and V by 2 bases; bases with no gene match: 8.